This T cell receptor (beta chain) was identified during a study of blood T cell repertoires in COVID-19. Study-level background: Sources were T cells, B-cell-depleted T cells, or PBMCs; the material itself was cDNA or gDNA.

Trimming cost V 0 bases and J 0 bases, with 9 bases left between them. Germline CDR1 and CDR2: SGHKS and YYEKEE (reference sequence). CDR3 length: 15 amino acids. The repertoire was sequenced with immunoSEQ multiplex PCR; TCRdb's copy has only in-frame clones and lacks some. The data contain some 270,000 clones, roughly nine tenths of them singletons. The source of this sequence is a woman aged 55-69 years who had recovered from COVID-19. The specimen sequenced was peripheral blood. V and J are TRBV5-5 and TRBJ1-1, with D unresolved. CDR3: CASSLGSGMNTEAFF. CDR3 nucleotides: TGTGCCAGCAGCTTGGGCAGCGGGATGAACACTGAAGCTTTCTTT.